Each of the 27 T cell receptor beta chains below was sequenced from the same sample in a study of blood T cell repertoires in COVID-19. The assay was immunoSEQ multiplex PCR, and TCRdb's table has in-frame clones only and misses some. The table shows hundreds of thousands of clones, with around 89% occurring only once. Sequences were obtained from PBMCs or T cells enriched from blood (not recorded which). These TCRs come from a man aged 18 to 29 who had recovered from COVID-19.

CDR3 protein: CASRSGTGGFWETQYF. The CDR3 DNA reads TGCGCCAGCAGGTCCGGGACAGGGGGGTTCTGGGAGACCCAGTACTTC. The chain combines TRBV5-1 with TRBJ2-5; 11 nucleotides agree with TRBD1. Trimming removed 5 bases from V and 5 bases from J; junction bases left unmatched: 11. Germline V gives CDR1 SGHRS, CDR2 YFSETQ. The CDR3 consists of 16 residues.

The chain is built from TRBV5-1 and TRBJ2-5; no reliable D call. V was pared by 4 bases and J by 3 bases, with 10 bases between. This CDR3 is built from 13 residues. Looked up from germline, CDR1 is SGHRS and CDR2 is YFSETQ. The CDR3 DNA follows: TGCGCCAGCAGCCCCACAGATAAAGAGACCCAGTACTTC. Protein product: CASSPTDKETQYF.

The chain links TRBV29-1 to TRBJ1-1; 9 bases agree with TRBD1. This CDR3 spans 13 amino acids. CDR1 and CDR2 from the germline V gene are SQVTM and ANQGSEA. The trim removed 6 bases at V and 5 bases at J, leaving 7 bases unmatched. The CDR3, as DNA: TGCAGCGTCGGCGGACAGGGGAAGACTGAAGCTTTCTTT. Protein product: CSVGGQGKTEAFF.

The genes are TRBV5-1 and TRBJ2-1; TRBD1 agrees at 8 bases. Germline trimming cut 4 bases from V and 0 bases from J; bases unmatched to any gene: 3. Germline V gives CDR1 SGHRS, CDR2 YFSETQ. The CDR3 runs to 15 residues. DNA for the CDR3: TGCGCCAGCAGCCCAGGGGGCATCTCCTACAATGAGCAGTTCTTC. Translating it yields CASSPGGISYNEQFF.

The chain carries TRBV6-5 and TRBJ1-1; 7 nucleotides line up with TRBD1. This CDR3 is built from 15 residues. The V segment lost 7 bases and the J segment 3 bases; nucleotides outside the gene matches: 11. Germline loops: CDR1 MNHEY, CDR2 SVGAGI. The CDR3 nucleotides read TGTGCCAGCATTAAGGGACAGTTGATGGACACTGAAGCTTTCTTT. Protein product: CASIKGQLMDTEAFF.

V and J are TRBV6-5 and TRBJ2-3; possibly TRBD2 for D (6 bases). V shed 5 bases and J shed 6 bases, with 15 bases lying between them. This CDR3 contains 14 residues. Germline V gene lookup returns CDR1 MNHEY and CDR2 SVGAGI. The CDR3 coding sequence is TGTGCCAGCAGTCCGACCCCCCGGGGGGATACGCAGTATTTT. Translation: CASSPTPRGDTQYF.

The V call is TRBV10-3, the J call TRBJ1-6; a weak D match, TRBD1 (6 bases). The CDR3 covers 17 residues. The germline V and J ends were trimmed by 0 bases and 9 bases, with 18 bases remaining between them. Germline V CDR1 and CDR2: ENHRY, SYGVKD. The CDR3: CAISESAGLRGISPLHF. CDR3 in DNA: TGTGCCATCAGTGAGTCTGCAGGGTTGAGGGGGATTTCACCCCTCCACTTT.

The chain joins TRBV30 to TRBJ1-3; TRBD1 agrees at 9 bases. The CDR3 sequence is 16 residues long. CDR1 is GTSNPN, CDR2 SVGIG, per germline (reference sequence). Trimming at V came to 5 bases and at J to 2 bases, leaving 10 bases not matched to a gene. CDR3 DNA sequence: TGTGCCTGGGGGCGGGACAGGGATGGTGCTGGAAACACCATATATTTT. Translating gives CAWGRDRDGAGNTIYF.

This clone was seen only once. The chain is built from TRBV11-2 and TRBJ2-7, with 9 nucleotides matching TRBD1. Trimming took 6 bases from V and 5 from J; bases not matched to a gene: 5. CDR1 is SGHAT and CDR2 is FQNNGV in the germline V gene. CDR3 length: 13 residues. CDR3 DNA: TGTGCCAGCAGTTTCGGACAGGGGAACGAGCAGTACTTC. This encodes CASSFGQGNEQYF.

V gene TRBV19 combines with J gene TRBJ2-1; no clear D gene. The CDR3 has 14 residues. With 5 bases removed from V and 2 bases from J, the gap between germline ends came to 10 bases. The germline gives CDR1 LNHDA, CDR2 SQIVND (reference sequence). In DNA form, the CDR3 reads TGTGCCAGTAGTGCCAACTCTGCCTACAATGAGCAGTTCTTC. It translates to CASSANSAYNEQFF. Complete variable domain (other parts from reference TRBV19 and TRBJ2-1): DGGITQSPKYLFRKEGQNVTLSCEQNLNHDAMYWYRQDPGQGLRLIYYSQIVNDFQKGDIAEGYSVSREKKESFPLTVTSAQKNPTAFYLCASSANSAYNEQFFGPGTRLTVL.

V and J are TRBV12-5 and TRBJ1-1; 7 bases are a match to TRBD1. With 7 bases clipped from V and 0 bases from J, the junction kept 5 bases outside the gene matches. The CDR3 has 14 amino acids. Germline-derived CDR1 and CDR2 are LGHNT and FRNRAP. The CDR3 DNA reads TGTGCTAGTGCCCGTGGACAGGTGAACACTGAAGCTTTCTTT. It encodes CASARGQVNTEAFF. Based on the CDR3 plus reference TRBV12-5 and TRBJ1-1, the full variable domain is DARVTQTPRHKVTEMGQEVTMRCQPILGHNTVFWYRQTMMQGLELLAYFRNRAPLDDSGMPKDRFSAEMPDATLATLKIQPSEPRDSAVYFCASARGQVNTEAFFGQGTRLTVV.

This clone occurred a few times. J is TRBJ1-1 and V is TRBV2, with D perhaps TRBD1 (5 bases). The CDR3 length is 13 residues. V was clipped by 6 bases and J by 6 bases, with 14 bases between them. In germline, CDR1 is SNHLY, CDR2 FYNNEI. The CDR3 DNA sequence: TGTGCCAGCAGGGTGGATCAAGGGGCTGAAGCTTTCTTT. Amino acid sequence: CASRVDQGAEAFF.

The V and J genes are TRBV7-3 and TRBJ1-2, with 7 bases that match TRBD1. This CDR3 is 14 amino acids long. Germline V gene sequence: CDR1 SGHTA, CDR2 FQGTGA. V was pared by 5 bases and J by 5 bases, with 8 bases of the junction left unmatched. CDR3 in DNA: TGTGCCAGCAGCCTAGATAACAGGGGTTATGGCTACACCTTC. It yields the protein CASSLDNRGYGYTF.

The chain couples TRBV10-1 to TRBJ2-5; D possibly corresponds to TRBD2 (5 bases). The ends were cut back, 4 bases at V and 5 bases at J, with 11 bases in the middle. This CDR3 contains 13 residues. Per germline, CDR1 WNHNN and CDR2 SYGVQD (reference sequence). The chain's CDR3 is CASSVTSMETQYF. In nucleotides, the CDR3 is TGCGCCAGCAGTGTTACTAGTATGGAGACCCAGTACTTC.

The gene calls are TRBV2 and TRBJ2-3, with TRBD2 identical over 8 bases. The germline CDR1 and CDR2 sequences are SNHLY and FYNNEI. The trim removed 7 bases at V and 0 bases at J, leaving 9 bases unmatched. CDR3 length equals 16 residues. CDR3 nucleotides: TGTGCCAGCAAGAACGGGAGGGCCGCGAGCACAGATACGCAGTATTTT. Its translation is CASKNGRAASTDTQYF.

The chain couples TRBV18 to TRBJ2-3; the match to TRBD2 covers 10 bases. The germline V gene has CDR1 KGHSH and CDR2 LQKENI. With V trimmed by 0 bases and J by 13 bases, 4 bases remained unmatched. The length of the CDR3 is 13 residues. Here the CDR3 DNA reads TGTGCCAGCTCACCACCCGGGACTAGCGAAGAGTATTTT. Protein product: CASSPPGTSEEYF.

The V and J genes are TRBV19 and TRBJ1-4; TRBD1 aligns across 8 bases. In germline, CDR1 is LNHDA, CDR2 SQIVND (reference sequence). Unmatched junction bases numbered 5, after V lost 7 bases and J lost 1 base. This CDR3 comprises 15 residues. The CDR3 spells CASNSRGQTNEKLFF. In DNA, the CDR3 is TGTGCCAGTAATTCCAGGGGGCAAACTAATGAAAAACTGTTTTTT. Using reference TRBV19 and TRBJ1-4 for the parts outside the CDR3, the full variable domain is DGGITQSPKYLFRKEGQNVTLSCEQNLNHDAMYWYRQDPGQGLRLIYYSQIVNDFQKGDIAEGYSVSREKKESFPLTVTSAQKNPTAFYLCASNSRGQTNEKLFFGSGTQLSVL.

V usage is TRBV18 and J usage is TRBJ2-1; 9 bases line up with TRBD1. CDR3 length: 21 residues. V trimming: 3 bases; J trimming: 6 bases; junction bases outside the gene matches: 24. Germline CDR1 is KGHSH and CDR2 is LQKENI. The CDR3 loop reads CASSPIRRRTGEGTLGNEQFF. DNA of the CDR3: TGTGCCAGCTCACCCATTCGGCGACGGACAGGGGAAGGGACGCTCGGCAATGAGCAGTTCTTC. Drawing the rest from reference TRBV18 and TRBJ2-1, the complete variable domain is NAGVMQNPRHLVRRRGQEARLRCSPMKGHSHVYWYRQLPEEGLKFMVYLQKENIIDESGMPKERFSAEFPKEGPSILRIQQVVRGDSAAYFCASSPIRRRTGEGTLGNEQFFGPGTRLTVL.

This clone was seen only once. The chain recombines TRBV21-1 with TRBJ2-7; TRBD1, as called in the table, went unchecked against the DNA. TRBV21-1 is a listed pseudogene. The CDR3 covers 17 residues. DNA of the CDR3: TGTGCCAGCAGCCCGGAGATGGGGCAGCCAAGTGTCAACGAGCAGTACTTC. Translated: CASSPEMGQPSVNEQYF.

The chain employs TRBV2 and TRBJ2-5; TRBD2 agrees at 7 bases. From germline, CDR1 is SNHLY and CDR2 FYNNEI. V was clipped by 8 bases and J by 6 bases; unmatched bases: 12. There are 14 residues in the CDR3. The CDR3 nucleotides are TGTGCCAGCCTCCGACTAGCCTCCTTGAAGACCCAGTACTTC. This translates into CASLRLASLKTQYF.

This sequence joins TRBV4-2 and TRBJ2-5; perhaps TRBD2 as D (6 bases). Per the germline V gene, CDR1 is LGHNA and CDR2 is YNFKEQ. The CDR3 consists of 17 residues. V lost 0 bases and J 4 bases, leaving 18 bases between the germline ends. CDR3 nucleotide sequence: TGTGCCAGCAGCCAAGAACTGGGGGGTGGGGAATCAGAGACCCAGTACTTC. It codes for CASSQELGGGESETQYF.

Here the CDR3 DNA reads TGTGCCAGCAGCTTCGGGTCCGAGAACTATGGCTACACCTTC. It encodes CASSFGSENYGYTF. The chain joins TRBV7-9 to TRBJ1-2; no clear D. The CDR3 spans 14 residues. V was trimmed by 3 bases and J by 2 bases, leaving 10 bases between them. The germline V gene has CDR1 SEHNR and CDR2 FQNEAQ (reference sequence).

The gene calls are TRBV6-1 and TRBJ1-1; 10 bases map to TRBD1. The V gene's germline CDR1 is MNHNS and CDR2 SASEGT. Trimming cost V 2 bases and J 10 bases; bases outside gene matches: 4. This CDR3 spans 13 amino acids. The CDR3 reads CASSERQGATAFF. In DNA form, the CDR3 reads TGTGCCAGCAGTGAACGACAGGGGGCAACAGCTTTCTTT.

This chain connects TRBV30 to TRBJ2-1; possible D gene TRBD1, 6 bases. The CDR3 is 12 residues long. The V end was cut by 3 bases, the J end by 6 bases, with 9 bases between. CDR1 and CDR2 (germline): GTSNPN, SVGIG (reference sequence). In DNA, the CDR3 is TGTGCCTGGAGCAAAGGGGGCAATGAGCAGTTCTTC. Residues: CAWSKGGNEQFF.

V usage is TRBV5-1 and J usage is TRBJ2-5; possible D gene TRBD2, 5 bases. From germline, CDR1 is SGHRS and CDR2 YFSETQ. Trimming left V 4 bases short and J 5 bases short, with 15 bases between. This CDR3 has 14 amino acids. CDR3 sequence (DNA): TGCGCCAGCAGCACGGGGAGTCCGAGGGAGACCCAGTACTTC. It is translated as CASSTGSPRETQYF. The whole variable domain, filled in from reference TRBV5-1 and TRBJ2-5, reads KAGVTQTPRYLIKTRGQQVTLSCSPISGHRSVSWYQQTPGQGLQFLFEYFSETQRNKGNFPGRFSGRQFSNSRSEMNVSTLELGDSALYLCASSTGSPRETQYFGPGTRLLVL.

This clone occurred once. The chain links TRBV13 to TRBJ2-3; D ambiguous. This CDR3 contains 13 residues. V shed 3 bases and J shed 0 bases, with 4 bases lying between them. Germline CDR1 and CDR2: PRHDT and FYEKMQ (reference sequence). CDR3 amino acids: CASSFLSTDTQYF. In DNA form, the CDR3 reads TGTGCCAGCAGCTTTCTTAGCACAGATACGCAGTATTTT.

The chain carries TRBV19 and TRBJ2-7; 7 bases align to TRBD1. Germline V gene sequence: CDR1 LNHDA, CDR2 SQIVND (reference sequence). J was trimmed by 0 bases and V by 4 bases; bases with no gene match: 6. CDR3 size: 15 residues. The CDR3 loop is CASSRGQTLSYEQYF. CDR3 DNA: TGTGCCAGTAGTAGGGGACAGACCCTCTCCTACGAGCAGTACTTC.